This T cell receptor beta chain was obtained from a study of T cells after yellow fever vaccination. The table lists this clonotype with a few counts. Its antigen is unknown. Trimming removed 4 bases from V and 9 bases from J; junction bases left unmatched: 8. This CDR3 is 15 amino acids long. The germline CDR1 and CDR2 sequences are SGHNT and YYREEE (reference sequence). Study results and caveats: The secondary response was weaker but peaked faster, day 5 versus 15.

Via MiXCR, TCRdb re-called the 5' RACE reads, giving one row per CDR3 protein. The repertoire includes 400,000 to 650,000 distinct CDR3 sequences, around a fifth of them detected once, and roughly a sixth sits in the top ten. The sequence derives from a man in his late teens or twenties who received the YFV17D yellow fever vaccine. This specimen consisted of PBMCs, obtained around 3 weeks after the first yellow fever vaccination. The V call is TRBV5-4, the J call TRBJ2-1; TRBD2 agrees at 12 bases. CDR3 nucleotides: TGTGCCAGCAGCACCGCTAGCGGGGGGGCCCTTGAGCAGTTCTTC. Its protein is CASSTASGGALEQFF. The entire variable domain, with the rest obtained from reference TRBV5-4 and TRBJ2-1, is as follows: ETGVTQSPTHLIKTRGQQVTLRCSSQSGHNTVSWYQQALGQGPQFIFQYYREEENGRGNFPPRFSGLQFPNYSSELNVNALELDDSALYLCASSTASGGALEQFFGPGTRLTVL.